This T cell receptor beta chain was sequenced in a study of blood T cells in healthy people across ages (dated by TCRdb to between 2015 and 2017). Regarding the complete study: Template switching captured roughly one uniquely barcoded TCR beta cDNA molecule per two T cells in model experiments. To track age-related changes in TCR beta repertoire diversity, the study relied on deep sequencing normalized with unique cDNA molecular identifiers. Donors were grouped into four age groups: young (average 16 years), middle-aged (about 40), aged (around 62) and long-lived (approximately 75). To avoid experimental bias, donors of different ages were spread randomly across the sequencing lanes. For two donors (one aged 18 to 30 and one aged 80 or older), the study analyzed two additional independent replicas of 1 million unique cDNA reads from the same blood draw.

Systemically healthy Caucasian individuals from Russia, approximately 39 in total and aged about 6 to 100 years, were included as donors. Ten milliliters of peripheral blood were drawn from each donor into EDTA-treated Vacutainer tubes. PBMCs were isolated by Ficoll-Paque density-gradient centrifugation, with at least 7 million obtained per sample. Trizol reagent was used to extract total RNA from the PBMCs, yielding at least 6 micrograms per sample. Naive CD45RAhigh/CD27high T cell percentages were measured by flow cytometry on a PBMC aliquot from every donor. On the study overall, not on this receptor specifically: Since profiling was done on bulk unsorted PBMCs, naive and antigen-experienced compartments could not be conclusively compared. Because donor CMV infection status was unknown, age-related changes in expanded clonotypes were potentially confounded. Compared with the aged group, the long-lived group had more naive CD4+ T cells, fewer expanded clones and increased TCR diversity, a pattern suggesting age selection. Total diversity estimates from one million sequenced T cells were considered lower bounds and underestimates. There was a strong correlation between observed TCR beta diversity and the percentage of naive T cells measured by flow cytometry. As age increased, observed TCR beta diversity per million T cells dropped in a roughly linear way, and a significant reduction was already evident by age roughly 40.

About this clonotype: Its antigen remains unidentified. Base qualities are not recorded, but no much larger clone differs from it by a single base.

The germline V gene sets CDR1 to MDHEN and CDR2 to SYDVKM. The cysteine opens and the phenylalanine closes a CDR3 of 15 amino acids. The DNA shown is the 45-base CDR3, in frame from base 1. V drops 6 bases and J drops 2 bases, leaving 16 bases in between. Libraries were constructed by 5' RACE. Instrument on record: Illumina HiSeq 2500. A second PCR of roughly 7 to 11 cycles was performed with a sample-barcoded 5' primer and a J-beta primer mix. Each TCR beta cDNA molecule received a unique molecular identifier from a template-switch 5' adaptor carrying 12 random nucleotides. At least 2.5 million CDR3-containing paired-end reads were obtained from each sample. All of the RNA was converted into first-strand cDNA using the Mint cDNA synthesis kit, with a TRBC-specific oligonucleotide serving as the primer. All cDNA was treated with uracil-DNA glycosylase and then went through a first 18-cycle PCR with the universal primers M1SS and BC2_uni_R. From the authors' description of their analysis: Each sample was normalized by randomly selecting 1 million high-quality reads, each carrying a distinct molecular identifier. Reads with shared molecular identifiers were discarded instead of being binned into consensus sequences. MiTCR, with a Q25 quality threshold and the strictest error-elimination algorithm, was used for CDR3 identification, clonotype clustering and error correction. A nonparametric unseen species model with Euler transformation was used to estimate a lower bound on total TCR beta diversity. Using fastp at Q25 and MiXCR, TCRdb reprocessed the public reads and kept productive beta chains. Every CDR3 protein is listed once, alongside the most common genes and DNA of its rows. TCRdb, not the authors, supplied the V and J calls. The sample records 1,500,000 or so distinct CDR3 sequences, approximately 39% of which are singletons. The ten largest clones represent more than 4% of the sample.

The chain links TRBV28 with TRBJ1-1, with TRBD1 as a weak D call on 6 bases. The clonotype was recovered from a woman aged 18-29 years in good health. The sample was blood. The CDR3 sequence is CASREPRGHNTEAFF. The DNA is TGTGCCAGCAGGGAGCCCAGGGGCCATAACACTGAAGCTTTCTTT.